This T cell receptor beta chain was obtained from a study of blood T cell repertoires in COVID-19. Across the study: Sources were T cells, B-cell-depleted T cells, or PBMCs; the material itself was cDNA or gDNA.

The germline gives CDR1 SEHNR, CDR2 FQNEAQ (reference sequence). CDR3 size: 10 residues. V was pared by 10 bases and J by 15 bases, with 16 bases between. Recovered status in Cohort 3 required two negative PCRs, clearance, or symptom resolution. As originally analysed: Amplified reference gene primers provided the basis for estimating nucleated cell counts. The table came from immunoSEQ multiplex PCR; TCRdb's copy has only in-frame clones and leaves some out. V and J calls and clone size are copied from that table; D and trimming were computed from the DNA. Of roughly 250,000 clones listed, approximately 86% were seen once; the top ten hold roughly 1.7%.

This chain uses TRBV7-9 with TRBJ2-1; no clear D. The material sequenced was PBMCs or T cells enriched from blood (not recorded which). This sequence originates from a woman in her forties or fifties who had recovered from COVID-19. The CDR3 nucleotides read TGTGCCATCCTTGGGCCTTTTCCGTTCTTC. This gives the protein CAILGPFPFF.